The 29 T cell receptor beta chains reported below all come from one sample, sequenced in a study of T cells in Graves' hyperthyroidism and ophthalmopathy (dated by TCRdb to the late 2010s). Library method: multiplex PCR. The sequencer listed for this sample is Illumina HiSeq 2000. The TCR beta CDR3 regions were amplified from RNA transcripts. For the first round of RT-PCR on the TCR CDR3, the HTBI primer set was used together with the Qiagen OneStep RT-PCR kit. TCRdb redid the processing of the public reads, applying fastp at Q25 and MiXCR, and retained in-frame beta chains. Identical CDR3 proteins give one entry, which carries the most common genes and DNA. Counted in this sample were some 420,000 distinct CDR3 sequences; roughly 13% of them appeared once. 4% to 6.5% of the sample rests with the top ten. Material for sequencing was blood. These receptor sequences come from a woman aged 18-29 years with Graves' hyperthyroidism.

The chain couples TRBV29-1 to TRBJ2-6; no definite D call. CDR3 length equals 14 residues. Germline V lookup: CDR1 SQVTM, CDR2 ANQGSEA. V lost 6 bases and J lost 0, with 9 bases in between. CDR3 nucleotides: TGCAGCGTAACCGAGCTCTCTGGGGCCAACGTCCTGACTTTC. Amino acid sequence: CSVTELSGANVLTF.

This clonotype occurred a few times. Just one base apart from a much larger clone, this may be a read error. This rearrangement joins TRBV7-9 to TRBJ2-2; D ambiguous. The V gene's germline CDR1 is SEHNR and CDR2 FQNEAQ (reference sequence). The CDR3 has 12 amino acids. The CDR3 reads CANSLRAGELFF. The CDR3 DNA follows: TGTGCCAACAGCTTACGTGCCGGGGAGCTGTTTTTT.

In its sample, this clonotype was seen a few times. The chain uses TRBV9 and TRBJ2-1; no clear D. The CDR3 has 12 amino acids. V was shortened by 3 bases and J by 8 bases, with 9 bases between the two germline ends. Germline V gene data show CDR1 as SGDLS and CDR2 as YYNGEE. The CDR3 region is CASSGITDEQFF. For the CDR3, the DNA is TGTGCCAGCAGCGGAATAACTGATGAGCAGTTCTTC.

The J gene is TRBJ2-1, the V gene TRBV10-3; 7 bases are shared with TRBD1. The CDR3 loop spans 15 amino acids. The V gene's germline CDR1 is ENHRY and CDR2 SYGVKD. J lost 0 bases, V lost 6 bases, and 5 bases had no gene match. The CDR3 DNA reads TGTGCCATCAGCCCGACAGGGAGCTCCTACAATGAGCAGTTCTTC. Protein product: CAISPTGSSYNEQFF.

Many counts were recorded for this clonotype. The chain carries TRBV28 and TRBJ2-7; TRBD2 might be the D (7 bases). The CDR3 is made up of 16 amino acids. Between the trimmed V and J ends, which lost 8 bases and 3 bases, there was a span of 23 bases. Germline CDR1 and CDR2: MDHEN and SYDVKM. CDR3 amino acids: CASCEGGGVSIYEQYF. The CDR3 DNA sequence: TGTGCCAGCTGTGAGGGGGGGGGGGTATCTATCTACGAGCAGTACTTC.

This clonotype was recorded at least ten times. V and J are TRBV28 and TRBJ1-4; tentative D call: TRBD1 (5 bases). V lost 5 bases, J lost 0 bases, and 13 bases lay in between. The germline V gene has CDR1 MDHEN and CDR2 SYDVKM. The CDR3 extends over 16 amino acids. Written as DNA, the CDR3 is TGTGCCAGCAGTGCGACAGATCTAGCAACTAATGAAAAACTGTTTTTT. This sequence encodes CASSATDLATNEKLFF.

The CDR3 sequence: CASREQGATYEQYF. The CDR3, as DNA: TGTGCCAGCAGGGAACAGGGGGCAACCTACGAGCAGTACTTC. This chain joins TRBV7-9 and TRBJ2-7; the match to TRBD1 covers 9 bases. Losses at the gene ends were 6 bases for V and 2 bases for J; bases not matched to a gene: 5. The CDR3 length is 14 residues. Per the germline V gene, CDR1 is SEHNR and CDR2 is FQNEAQ (reference sequence).

This clonotype was counted ten times or more. The rearrangement links TRBV20-1 to TRBJ2-1, with a tentative D call TRBD2 (5 bases). This CDR3 region has 12 residues. V was shortened by 6 bases and J by 4 bases, with 10 bases between the two germline ends. In germline, CDR1 is DFQATT, CDR2 SNEGSKA (reference sequence). Here the CDR3 reads CSAVGKYNEQFF. The DNA for the CDR3 is TGCAGTGCCGTCGGGAAATACAATGAGCAGTTCTTC.

This clonotype was seen ten or more times. This rearrangement joins TRBV7-9 to TRBJ2-7; D is undetermined. V was trimmed by 1 base and J by 2 bases, leaving 6 bases between them. The length of the CDR3 is 13 residues. Looked up from germline, CDR1 is SEHNR and CDR2 is FQNEAQ (reference sequence). The DNA for the CDR3 is TGTGCCAGCAGCTTAGTACCCGCCTACGAGCAGTACTTC. It codes for CASSLVPAYEQYF.

This clonotype was counted many times. The genes are TRBV5-1 and TRBJ2-1; D is perhaps TRBD2 (6 bases). V shed 0 bases and J shed 8 bases, with 15 bases lying between them. CDR1 and CDR2 (germline): SGHRS, YFSETQ. The CDR3 consists of 15 residues. The CDR3 region is CASSLATGRIDEQFF. CDR3 sequence (DNA): TGCGCCAGCAGCTTGGCGACTGGGAGGATCGATGAGCAGTTCTTC.

A few counts support this clonotype. The J gene is TRBJ2-7, the V gene TRBV28, with 10 nucleotides matching TRBD2. The CDR3 runs to 14 residues. The ends lost 5 bases at V and 6 bases at J; junction bases unmatched: 7. CDR1 is MDHEN, CDR2 SYDVKM, per germline. CDR3 sequence (DNA): TGTGCCAGCAGTCCAAGCGGGGGGGGCTTCGAGCAGTACTTC. Its translation is CASSPSGGGFEQYF.

This clonotype was counted between two and nine times. The chain has TRBV4-1 and TRBJ2-7; TRBD2 might be the D (5 bases). The V end was cut by 1 base, the J end by 2 bases, with 12 bases between. The V gene's germline CDR1 is MGHRA and CDR2 YSYEKL. This CDR3 is 15 amino acids long. CDR3 coding DNA: TGCGCCAGCAGCCAAGGAGGCGGGTCAGCCTACGAGCAGTACTTC. Translation: CASSQGGGSAYEQYF.

With respect to this clonotype: A clone one base away is much larger, so this may be a read error. The genes are TRBV2 and TRBJ2-1; 9 positions agree with TRBD2. In germline, CDR1 is SNHLY, CDR2 FYNNEI. V shed 8 bases, J shed 7 bases, and the junction held 15 bases outside the gene matches. This CDR3 region has 16 residues. The CDR3 sequence is CASFPPQGLAGNEQFF. The CDR3 nucleotides read TGTGCCAGCTTTCCCCCCCAAGGGCTAGCGGGGAATGAGCAGTTCTTC.

V gene TRBV10-3 combines with J gene TRBJ2-1; 15 bases match TRBD2. Germline CDR1 is ENHRY and CDR2 is SYGVKD. This CDR3 has 17 residues. Unmatched junction bases numbered 10, after V lost 4 bases and J lost 9 bases. CDR3 amino acids: CAISAGTSGRSEGEQFF. The CDR3 nucleotides read TGTGCCATCAGTGCCGGGACTAGCGGGAGGTCGGAGGGTGAGCAGTTCTTC.

J is TRBJ2-7 and V is TRBV9; possibly TRBD2 for D (5 bases). This CDR3 comprises 16 residues. Trimming took off 3 bases at V and 3 bases at J, with 19 bases between the two ends. Germline-derived CDR1 and CDR2 are SGDLS and YYNGEE. CDR3 bases: TGTGCCAGCAGCGCCGAGACGGGCTTCGGGGACTACGAGCAGTACTTC. Its translation: CASSAETGFGDYEQYF.

V gene TRBV6-1 combines with J gene TRBJ2-2; 8 bases line up with TRBD1. After removal of 4 bases from V and 4 bases from J, the junction contained 5 bases not matched to a gene. CDR1 and CDR2 (germline): MNHNS, SASEGT. CDR3 length equals 15 residues. For the CDR3, the DNA is TGTGCCAGCAGTGCCGTGACAGGGGTCACCGGGGAGCTGTTTTTT. This translates into CASSAVTGVTGELFF.

This clonotype was counted ten times or more. The chain is built from TRBV18 and TRBJ1-1, with D possibly TRBD1 on 6 matching bases. Per the germline V gene, CDR1 is KGHSH and CDR2 is LQKENI. The CDR3 runs to 15 residues. The germline V and J ends were trimmed by 3 bases and 0 bases, with 11 bases remaining between them. The CDR3 spells CASSPQQGMNTEAFF. The CDR3 DNA reads as TGTGCCAGCTCACCGCAACAGGGCATGAACACTGAAGCTTTCTTT.

The chain has TRBV6-1 and TRBJ2-1; 8 nucleotides match TRBD2. Germline trimming cut 0 bases from V and 7 bases from J; bases unmatched to any gene: 11. CDR1 is MNHNS and CDR2 is SASEGT in the germline V gene. CDR3 length: 17 residues. The CDR3 region is CASSEAREGKIGNEQFF. CDR3 nucleotide sequence: TGTGCCAGCAGTGAAGCCCGGGAGGGGAAAATTGGAAATGAGCAGTTCTTC.

At least ten counts were recorded for this clonotype. The V and J genes are TRBV3-1 and TRBJ1-1; a weak D match, TRBD1 (5 bases). The CDR3 runs to 13 residues. The ends were cut back, 3 bases at V and 6 bases at J, with 11 bases in the middle. Per germline, CDR1 LGHDT and CDR2 YNNKEL (reference sequence). In DNA form, the CDR3 reads TGTGCCAGCAGCCATCGGGGGACCGCTGAAGCTTTCTTT. Amino acids: CASSHRGTAEAFF.

This clonotype was seen a few times. CDR3 nucleotides: TGTGCCAGCAGTTACCTACGGACTAGCGGAACTAGCACAGATACGCAGTATTTT. Translated: CASSYLRTSGTSTDTQYF. This rearrangement joins TRBV6-2 or TRBV6-3 to TRBJ2-3; the match to TRBD2 covers 10 bases. The CDR3 is made up of 18 amino acids. The V gene end was trimmed by 2 bases and the J gene end by 0 bases; junction bases not matched to a gene: 8. The V gene's germline CDR1 is MNHEY and CDR2 SVGEGT.

In the case of this clonotype: A read error is possible here, since a much larger clone lies one base away. The chain carries TRBV25-1 and TRBJ2-3, with D tentatively TRBD2 (5 bases). The V end lost 1 base, the J end lost 8 bases, and 10 bases lay between the germline ends. Germline CDR1 and CDR2: MGHDK and SYGVNS. The CDR3 contains 13 residues. The CDR3 coding sequence is TGTGCCAGCAGTGAATTGGGGAGAGGTACGCAGTATTTT. Its translation: CASSELGRGTQYF.

In its sample, this clonotype was seen many times. The rearrangement links TRBV27 to TRBJ2-1, with 7 bases that match TRBD2. This CDR3 is 16 amino acids long. Germline V gene lookup returns CDR1 MNHEY and CDR2 SMNVEV (reference sequence). The V and J ends lost 1 base and 6 bases, in that order; junction bases with no gene match: 9. In DNA, the CDR3 is TGTGCCAGCAGTTTATGGGGCCGCGGGAGTATCAATGAGCAGTTCTTC. Translation: CASSLWGRGSINEQFF.

This clonotype was seen repeatedly, ten times or more. CDR3 sequence reads: CASSLWGTTYEQYF. CDR3 sequence (DNA): TGTGCCAGCAGCTTGTGGGGGACCACCTACGAGCAGTACTTC. V and J are TRBV5-8 and TRBJ2-7, with D possibly called TRBD1 or TRBD2 (5 bases each). There are 14 residues in the CDR3. CDR1 is SGHTS, CDR2 YDEGEE, per germline. The V end was cut by 1 base, the J end by 2 bases, with 10 bases between.

At least ten counts were recorded for this clonotype. The chain is built from TRBV27 and TRBJ2-1, with a possible D match to TRBD2 (5 bases). Per the germline V gene, CDR1 is MNHEY and CDR2 is SMNVEV (reference sequence). Trimming removed 3 bases at V and 7 bases at J, with 19 bases between. CDR3 size: 16 residues. The DNA for the CDR3 is TGTGCCAGCAGTTTGAGACTACTAGGCCGGGGTAATGAGCAGTTCTTC. Translating gives CASSLRLLGRGNEQFF.

In its sample, this clonotype was seen many times. V usage is TRBV20-1 and J usage is TRBJ1-3, with no clear D. V lost 0 bases to trimming and J lost 0 bases, with 6 bases between them. This CDR3 has 14 amino acids. In germline, CDR1 is DFQATT, CDR2 SNEGSKA (reference sequence). As DNA, the CDR3 is TGCAGTGCTAGAGATGGCCCCTCTGGAAACACCATATATTTT. As protein: CSARDGPSGNTIYF.

The chain combines TRBV5-4 with TRBJ1-3; no clear D gene. This CDR3 region has 15 residues. Trimming took off 7 bases at V and 1 base at J, with 15 bases between the two ends. CDR1 is SGHNT and CDR2 is YYREEE in the germline V gene (reference sequence). CDR3 loop: CASSFGLGSGNTIYF. DNA of the CDR3: TGTGCCAGCTCCTTCGGACTCGGTTCTGGAAACACCATATATTTT. The entire variable domain, with the rest obtained from reference TRBV5-4 and TRBJ1-3, is as follows: ETGVTQSPTHLIKTRGQQVTLRCSSQSGHNTVSWYQQALGQGPQFIFQYYREEENGRGNFPPRFSGLQFPNYSSELNVNALELDDSALYLCASSFGLGSGNTIYFGEGSWLTVV.

Many counts were recorded for this clonotype. The V and J genes are TRBV3-1 and TRBJ2-1; 8 bases fit TRBD2. In germline, CDR1 is LGHDT, CDR2 YNNKEL (reference sequence). Unmatched junction bases numbered 20, after V lost 0 bases and J lost 10 bases. The CDR3 runs 19 residues. CDR3: CASSQDLRFGTRPRREQFF. The CDR3 bases are TGTGCCAGCAGCCAAGATCTCCGGTTTGGGACTAGGCCTCGGCGAGAGCAGTTCTTC.

Ten or more counts support this clonotype. V usage is TRBV20-1 and J usage is TRBJ1-2, with D perhaps matching TRBD1 (6 bases). CDR3 length: 14 residues. The germline V and J ends were trimmed by 3 bases and 1 base, with 12 bases remaining between them. Germline assignment: CDR1 DFQATT and CDR2 SNEGSKA (reference sequence). CDR3 in DNA: TGCAGTGCTAGGCCAACAGGGTTTAACTATGGCTACACCTTC. Its translation is CSARPTGFNYGYTF.

This clonotype was seen a few times. The chain links TRBV4-1 to TRBJ1-1; no clear D. The CDR3 consists of 16 residues. Germline V CDR1 and CDR2: MGHRA, YSYEKL. Trimming took off 0 bases at V and 3 bases at J, with 14 bases between the two ends. CDR3 bases: TGCGCCAGCAGCCAAGATCCCCTCGTGGGCTACACTGAAGCTTTCTTT. Amino acids: CASSQDPLVGYTEAFF.